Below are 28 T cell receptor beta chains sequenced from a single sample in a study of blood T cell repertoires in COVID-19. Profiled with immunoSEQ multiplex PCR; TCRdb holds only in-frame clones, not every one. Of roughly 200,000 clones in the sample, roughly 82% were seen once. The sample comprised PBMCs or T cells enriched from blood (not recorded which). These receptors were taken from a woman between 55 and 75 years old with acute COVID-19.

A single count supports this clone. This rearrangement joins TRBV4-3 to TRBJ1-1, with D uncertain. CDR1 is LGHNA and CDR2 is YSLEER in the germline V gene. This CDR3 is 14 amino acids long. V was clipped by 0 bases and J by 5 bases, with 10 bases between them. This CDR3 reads CASSQDSLRTEAFF. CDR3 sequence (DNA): TGCGCCAGCAGCCAAGACTCCCTGAGGACTGAAGCTTTCTTT.

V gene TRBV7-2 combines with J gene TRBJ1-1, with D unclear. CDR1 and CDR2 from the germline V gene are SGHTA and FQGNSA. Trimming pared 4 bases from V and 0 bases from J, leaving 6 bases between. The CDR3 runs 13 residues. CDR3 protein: CASSSLMNTEAFF. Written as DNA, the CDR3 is TGTGCCAGCAGCTCACTTATGAACACTGAAGCTTTCTTT.

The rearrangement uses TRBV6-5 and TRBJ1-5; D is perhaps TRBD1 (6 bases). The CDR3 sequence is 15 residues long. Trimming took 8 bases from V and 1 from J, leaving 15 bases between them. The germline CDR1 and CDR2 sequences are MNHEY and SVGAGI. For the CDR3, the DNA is TGTGCCAGCGAGTACAGGGTCCCGAGCAATCAGCCCCAGCATTTT. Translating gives CASEYRVPSNQPQHF.

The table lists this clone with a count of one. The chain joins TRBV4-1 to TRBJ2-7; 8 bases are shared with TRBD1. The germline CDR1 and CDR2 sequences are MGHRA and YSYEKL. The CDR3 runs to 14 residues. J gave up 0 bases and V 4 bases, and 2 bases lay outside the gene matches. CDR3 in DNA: TGCGCCAGCAGCCGGACAGGGAGCTCCTACGAGCAGTACTTC. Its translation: CASSRTGSSYEQYF.

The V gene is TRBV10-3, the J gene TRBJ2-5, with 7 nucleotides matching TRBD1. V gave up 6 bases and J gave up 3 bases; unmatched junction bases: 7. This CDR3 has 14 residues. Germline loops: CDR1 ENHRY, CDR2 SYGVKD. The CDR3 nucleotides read TGTGCCATCAGCCCCGGACAGGCTGAAGAGACCCAGTACTTC. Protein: CAISPGQAEETQYF.

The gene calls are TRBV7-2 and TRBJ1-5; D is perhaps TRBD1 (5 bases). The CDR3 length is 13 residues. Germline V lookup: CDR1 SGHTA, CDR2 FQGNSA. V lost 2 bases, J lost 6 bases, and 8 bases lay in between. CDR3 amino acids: CASSLQGSQPQHF. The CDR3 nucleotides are TGTGCCAGCAGCTTACAGGGTAGTCAGCCCCAGCATTTT.

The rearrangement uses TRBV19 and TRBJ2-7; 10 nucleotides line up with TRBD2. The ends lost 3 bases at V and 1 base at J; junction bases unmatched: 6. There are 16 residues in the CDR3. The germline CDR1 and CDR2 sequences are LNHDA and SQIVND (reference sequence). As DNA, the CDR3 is TGTGCCAGTAGTATGCGAACTAGCGGGGTATCCTACGAGCAGTACTTC. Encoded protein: CASSMRTSGVSYEQYF.

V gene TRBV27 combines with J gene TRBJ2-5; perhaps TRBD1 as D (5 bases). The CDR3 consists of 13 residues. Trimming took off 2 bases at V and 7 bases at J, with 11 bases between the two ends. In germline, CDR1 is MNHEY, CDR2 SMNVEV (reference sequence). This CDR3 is CASSLTWQGTQYF. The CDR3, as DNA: TGTGCCAGCAGTTTAACGTGGCAGGGGACCCAGTACTTC.

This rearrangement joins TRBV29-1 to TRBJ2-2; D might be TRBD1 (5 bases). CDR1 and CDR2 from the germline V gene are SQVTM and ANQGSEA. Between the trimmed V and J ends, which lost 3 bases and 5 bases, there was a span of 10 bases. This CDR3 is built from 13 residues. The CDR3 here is CSVDRVQTGELFF. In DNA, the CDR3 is TGCAGCGTTGACAGGGTTCAGACCGGGGAGCTGTTTTTT.

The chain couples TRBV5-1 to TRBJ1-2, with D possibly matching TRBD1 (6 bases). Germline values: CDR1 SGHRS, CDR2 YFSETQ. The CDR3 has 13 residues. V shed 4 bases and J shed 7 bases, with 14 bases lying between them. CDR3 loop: CASSGGAGAGYTF. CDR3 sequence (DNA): TGCGCCAGCAGCGGGGGAGCGGGGGCTGGCTACACCTTC.

CDR3 DNA sequence: TGTGCCAGTAGAATCGCGGGCGGGGGGACCGGGGAGCTGTTTTTT. It specifies CASRIAGGGTGELFF. The chain has TRBV19 and TRBJ2-2, with 8 bases that match TRBD2. This CDR3 spans 15 amino acids. Per germline, CDR1 LNHDA and CDR2 SQIVND (reference sequence). The V segment lost 6 bases and the J segment 5 bases; nucleotides outside the gene matches: 8.

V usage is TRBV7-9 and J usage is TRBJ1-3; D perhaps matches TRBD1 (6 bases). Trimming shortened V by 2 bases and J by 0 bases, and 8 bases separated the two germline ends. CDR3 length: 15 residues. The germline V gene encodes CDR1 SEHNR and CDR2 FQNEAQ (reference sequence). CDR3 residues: CASSLQGGSGNTIYF. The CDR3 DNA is TGTGCCAGCAGCTTACAAGGGGGCTCTGGAAACACCATATATTTT.

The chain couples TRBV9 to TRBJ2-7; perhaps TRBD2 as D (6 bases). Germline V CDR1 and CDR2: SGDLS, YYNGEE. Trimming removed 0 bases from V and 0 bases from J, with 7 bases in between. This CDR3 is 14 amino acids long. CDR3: CASSVVGSSYEQYF. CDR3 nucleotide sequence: TGTGCCAGCAGCGTAGTCGGGAGCTCCTACGAGCAGTACTTC.

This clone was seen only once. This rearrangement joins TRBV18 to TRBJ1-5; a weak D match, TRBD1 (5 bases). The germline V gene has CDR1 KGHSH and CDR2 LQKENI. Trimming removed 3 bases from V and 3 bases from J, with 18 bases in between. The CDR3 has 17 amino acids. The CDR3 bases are TGTGCCAGCTCACCGGGTTTTGCCCAGGGAAACAATCAGCCCCAGCATTTT. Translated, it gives CASSPGFAQGNNQPQHF.

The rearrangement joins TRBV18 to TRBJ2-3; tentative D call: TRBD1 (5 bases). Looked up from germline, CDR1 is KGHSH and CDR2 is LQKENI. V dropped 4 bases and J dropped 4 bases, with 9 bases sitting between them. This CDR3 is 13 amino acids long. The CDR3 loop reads CASSQGKSDTQYF. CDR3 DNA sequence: TGTGCCAGCTCACAGGGGAAGTCAGATACGCAGTATTTT.

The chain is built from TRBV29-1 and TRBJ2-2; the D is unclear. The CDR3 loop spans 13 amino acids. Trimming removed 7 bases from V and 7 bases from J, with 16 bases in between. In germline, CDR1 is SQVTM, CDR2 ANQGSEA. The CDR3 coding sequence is TGCAGCGCCCGTTTGATAGCAAGCGGGGAGCTGTTTTTT. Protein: CSARLIASGELFF.

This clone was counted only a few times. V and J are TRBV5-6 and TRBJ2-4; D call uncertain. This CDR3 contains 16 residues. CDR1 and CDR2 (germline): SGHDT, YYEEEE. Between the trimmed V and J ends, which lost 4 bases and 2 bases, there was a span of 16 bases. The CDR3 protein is CASSPRVYASKNIQYF. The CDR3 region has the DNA TGTGCCAGCAGCCCTCGGGTGTACGCTTCCAAAAACATTCAGTACTTC.

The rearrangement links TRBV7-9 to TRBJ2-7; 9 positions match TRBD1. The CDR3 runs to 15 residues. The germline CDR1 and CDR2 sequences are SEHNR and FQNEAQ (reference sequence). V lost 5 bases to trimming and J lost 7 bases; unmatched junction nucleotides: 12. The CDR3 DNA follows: TGTGCCAGCAGCCCGAAAATCAGACAGGGGGAAGAGCAGTACTTC. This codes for CASSPKIRQGEEQYF.

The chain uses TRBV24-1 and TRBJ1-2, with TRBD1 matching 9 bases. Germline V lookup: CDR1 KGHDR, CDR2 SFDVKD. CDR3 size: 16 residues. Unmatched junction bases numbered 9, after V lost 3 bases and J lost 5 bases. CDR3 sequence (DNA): TGTGCCACCAGTGATCCCATTCGGACAGGGGAGTATGGCTACACCTTC. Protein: CATSDPIRTGEYGYTF.

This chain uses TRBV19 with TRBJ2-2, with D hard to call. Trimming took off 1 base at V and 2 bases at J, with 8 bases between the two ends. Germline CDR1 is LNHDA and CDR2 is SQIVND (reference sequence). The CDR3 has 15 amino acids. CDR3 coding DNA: TGTGCCAGTAGTATAGCAACTGTAAACACCGGGGAGCTGTTTTTT. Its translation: CASSIATVNTGELFF.

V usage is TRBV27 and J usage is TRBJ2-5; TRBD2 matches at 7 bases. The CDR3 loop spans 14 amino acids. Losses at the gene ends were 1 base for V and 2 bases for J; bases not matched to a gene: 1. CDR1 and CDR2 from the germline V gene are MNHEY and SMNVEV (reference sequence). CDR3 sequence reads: CASSLFSGQETQYF. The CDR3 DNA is TGTGCCAGCAGTTTATTTAGCGGGCAAGAGACCCAGTACTTC.

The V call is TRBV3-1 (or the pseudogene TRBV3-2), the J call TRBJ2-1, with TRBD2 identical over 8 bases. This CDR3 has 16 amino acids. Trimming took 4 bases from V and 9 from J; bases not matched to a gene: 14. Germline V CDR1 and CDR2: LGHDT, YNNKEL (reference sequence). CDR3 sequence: CASSPEPDQRESEQFF. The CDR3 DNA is TGTGCCAGCAGCCCCGAGCCCGATCAGCGGGAGTCTGAGCAGTTCTTC.

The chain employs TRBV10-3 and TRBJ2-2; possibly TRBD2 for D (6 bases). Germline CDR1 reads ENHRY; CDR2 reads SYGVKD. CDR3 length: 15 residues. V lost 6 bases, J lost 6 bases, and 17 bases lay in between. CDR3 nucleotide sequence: TGTGCCATCAGCCACTCGGGAGTGAGTGCCGGGGAGCTGTTTTTT. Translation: CAISHSGVSAGELFF.

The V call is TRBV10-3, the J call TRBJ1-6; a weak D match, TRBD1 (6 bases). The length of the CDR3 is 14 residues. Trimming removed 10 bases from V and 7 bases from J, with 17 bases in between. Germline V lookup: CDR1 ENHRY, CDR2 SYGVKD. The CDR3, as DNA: TGTGCCACCAGAGACAGGCCCTCGAATTCACCCCTCCACTTT. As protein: CATRDRPSNSPLHF.

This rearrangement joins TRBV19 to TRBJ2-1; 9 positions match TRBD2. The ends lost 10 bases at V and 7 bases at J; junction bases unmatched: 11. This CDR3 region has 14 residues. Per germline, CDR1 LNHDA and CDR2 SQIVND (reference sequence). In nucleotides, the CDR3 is TGTGCCACCCCAGGGGGAGCGGGAGGAAATGAGCAGTTCTTC. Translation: CATPGGAGGNEQFF.

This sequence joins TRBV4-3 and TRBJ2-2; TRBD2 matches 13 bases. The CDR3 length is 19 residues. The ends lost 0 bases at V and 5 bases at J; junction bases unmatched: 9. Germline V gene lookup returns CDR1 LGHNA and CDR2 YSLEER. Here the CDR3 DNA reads TGCGCCAGCAGCCAAGATCTCGCCGGGACTAGCGGGGCTACCGGGGAGCTGTTTTTT. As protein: CASSQDLAGTSGATGELFF.

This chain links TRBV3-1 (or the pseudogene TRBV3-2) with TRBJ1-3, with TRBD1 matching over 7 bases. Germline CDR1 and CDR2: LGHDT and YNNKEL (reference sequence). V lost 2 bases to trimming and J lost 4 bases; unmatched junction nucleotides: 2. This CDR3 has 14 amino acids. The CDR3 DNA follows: TGTGCCAGCAGCCAACAGACAGGGGGAAACACCATATATTTT. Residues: CASSQQTGGNTIYF.

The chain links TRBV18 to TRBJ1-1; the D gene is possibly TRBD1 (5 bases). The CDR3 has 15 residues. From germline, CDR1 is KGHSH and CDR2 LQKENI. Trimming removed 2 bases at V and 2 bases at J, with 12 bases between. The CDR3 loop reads CASSPLGRGNTEAFF. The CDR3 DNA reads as TGTGCCAGCTCACCATTGGGGCGGGGAAACACTGAAGCTTTCTTT.